These 30 T cell receptor beta chains share one sample of origin, sequenced in a study of PD-1 blockade in classical Hodgkin lymphoma. All the patients suffered relapse after autologous stem cell transplantation, and brentuximab vedotin exposure differed. The assay was immunoSEQ multiplex PCR, and TCRdb's table has in-frame clones only and misses some. The sample shows roughly 30,000 clones, 70% of them seen only once. Material: peripheral blood mononuclear cells (PBMCs), obtained before the second cycle of nivolumab. The receptors originated from a human donor with classical Hodgkin lymphoma.

V usage is TRBV6-4 and J usage is TRBJ1-5, with no clear D. Per germline, CDR1 MRHNA and CDR2 SNTAGT. V shed 3 bases and J shed 6 bases, with 3 bases lying between them. CDR3 length: 11 residues. This CDR3 reads CASSEGQPQHF. In DNA form, the CDR3 reads TGTGCCAGCAGTGAAGGTCAGCCCCAGCATTTT.

The gene calls are TRBV7-2 and TRBJ2-7; 7 bases are shared with TRBD1. In germline, CDR1 is SGHTA, CDR2 FQGNSA. J lost 4 bases, V lost 5 bases, and 8 bases had no gene match. The CDR3 runs 14 residues. CDR3 in amino acids: CASSRDRVGYEQYV. The CDR3 region has the DNA TGTGCCAGCAGCCGAGACAGGGTAGGATACGAGCAGTACGTC.

On this clone itself: This CDR3 is also generated by other DNA sequences in the sample. The V and J genes are TRBV30 and TRBJ1-2, with 12 bases fitting TRBD1. Germline trimming cut 5 bases from V and 7 bases from J; bases unmatched to any gene: 5. Germline values: CDR1 GTSNPN, CDR2 SVGIG (reference sequence). There are 13 residues in the CDR3. CDR3 bases: TGTGCCTGGTTTGGGACAGGGGGCGGTGGCTACACCTTC. Translated: CAWFGTGGGGYTF. Looking up the rest from reference TRBV30 and TRBJ1-2 gives the full variable domain: SQTIHQWPATLVQPVGSPLSLECTVEGTSNPNLYWYRQAAGRGLQLLFYSVGIGQISSEVPQNLSASRPQDRQFILSSKKLLLSDSGFYLCAWFGTGGGGYTFGSGTRLTVV.

The V and J genes are TRBV6-1 and TRBJ1-3; D remains ambiguous. The CDR3 totals 16 residues. Deletions cut 4 bases from V and 4 bases from J, with 17 bases between. Germline loops: CDR1 MNHNS, CDR2 SASEGT. The CDR3 protein is CASSVTESHLGNTIYF. For the CDR3, the DNA is TGTGCCAGCAGTGTTACAGAATCCCACTTGGGAAACACCATATATTTT.

This chain joins TRBV18 and TRBJ2-1; D gene unclear. Trimming left V 2 bases short and J 7 bases short, with 6 bases between. Germline CDR1 KGHSH, CDR2 LQKENI. The CDR3 runs 12 residues. CDR3 bases: TGTGCCAGCTCACCAAAACAGAATGAGCAGTTCTTC. Translation: CASSPKQNEQFF.

The chain has TRBV19 and TRBJ2-1; 10 bases are shared with TRBD2. The CDR3 has 14 residues. Trimming removed 9 bases from V and 5 bases from J; junction bases left unmatched: 7. Looked up from germline, CDR1 is LNHDA and CDR2 is SQIVND (reference sequence). The CDR3 bases are TGTGCCAGCACAAAGCGGGGGGGAAACAATGAGCAGTTCTTC. Amino acids: CASTKRGGNNEQFF.

The chain uses TRBV27 and TRBJ2-1, with D uncertain. V was pared by 1 base and J by 8 bases, with 3 bases between. Germline loops: CDR1 MNHEY, CDR2 SMNVEV (reference sequence). CDR3 length equals 11 residues. The CDR3 sequence is CASSLFHEQFF. CDR3 bases: TGTGCCAGCAGTTTATTCCATGAGCAGTTCTTC.

This clone has more than one count but fewer than ten. CDR3: CASSFLGVPDTQYF. CDR3 nucleotides: TGTGCCAGCAGTTTCTTAGGGGTTCCAGATACGCAGTATTTT. The chain carries TRBV27 and TRBJ2-3; tentatively, D is TRBD1 (5 bases). The V end lost 3 bases, the J end lost 4 bases, and 11 bases lay between the germline ends. CDR1 is MNHEY, CDR2 SMNVEV, per germline (reference sequence). The length of the CDR3 is 14 residues.

J is TRBJ1-1 and V is TRBV18; 8 nucleotides match TRBD1. Germline V lookup: CDR1 KGHSH, CDR2 LQKENI. This CDR3 comprises 15 residues. The ends lost 3 bases at V and 4 bases at J; junction bases unmatched: 7. The CDR3 sequence: CASSPGSTGGTEAFF. Here the CDR3 DNA reads TGTGCCAGCTCACCCGGAAGTACAGGGGGCACTGAAGCTTTCTTT.

The rearrangement joins TRBV11-2 to TRBJ2-1; D gene uncertain. This CDR3 comprises 19 residues. From germline, CDR1 is SGHAT and CDR2 FQNNGV. Trimming took off 4 bases at V and 11 bases at J, with 33 bases between the two ends. CDR3: CASSSWLPQFGLVTDKQFF. CDR3 DNA: TGTGCCAGCAGCTCTTGGTTACCCCAGTTTGGGCTAGTTACCGATAAGCAGTTCTTC.

V is TRBV29-1 and J is TRBJ1-1, with TRBD1 matching 7 bases. The CDR3 loop spans 13 amino acids. Germline V gives CDR1 SQVTM, CDR2 ANQGSEA. The junction had 4 bases not matched to a gene; V was cut back by 1 base and J by 5 bases. CDR3 DNA sequence: TGCAGCGTTGAAGCAGGGGGAGGGACTGAAGCTTTCTTT. Translation: CSVEAGGGTEAFF.

The rearrangement joins TRBV5-4 to TRBJ1-2; tentatively, D is TRBD1 (5 bases). The germline V and J ends were trimmed by 3 bases and 4 bases, with 10 bases remaining between them. The CDR3 loop spans 13 amino acids. Germline lookup yields CDR1 SGHNT and CDR2 YYREEE (reference sequence). DNA of the CDR3: TGTGCCAGCAGCTCGGGACTAGTCTATGGCTACACCTTC. It is translated as CASSSGLVYGYTF.

This rearrangement joins TRBV19 to TRBJ1-2, with D uncertain. With 3 bases removed from V and 6 bases from J, the gap between germline ends came to 5 bases. The CDR3 extends over 11 amino acids. Germline CDR1 LNHDA, CDR2 SQIVND (reference sequence). The DNA for the CDR3 is TGTGCCAGTAGTATTGGGAATGGCTACACCTTC. Translating it yields CASSIGNGYTF.

About this clone: Compared with germline, one end of the junction differs, possibly owing to a read error. V usage is TRBV19 and J usage is TRBJ1-5; possibly TRBD1 for D (6 bases). The V gene's germline CDR1 is LNHDA and CDR2 SQIVND (reference sequence). The CDR3 has 14 residues. CDR3 sequence: CTSSILGGDKPQHF. For the CDR3, the DNA is TGTACCAGTAGTATCCTGGGAGGGGACAAGCCCCAGCATTTT.

CDR3 DNA sequence: TGTGCCAGCAGCTTAACGGGGTTTGGTCACACTGAAGCTTTCTTT. Encoded protein: CASSLTGFGHTEAFF. The chain joins TRBV7-3 to TRBJ1-1, with unresolved D. The V end lost 0 bases, the J end lost 3 bases, and 11 bases lay between the germline ends. Per germline, CDR1 SGHTA and CDR2 FQGTGA. This CDR3 spans 15 amino acids.

The chain is built from TRBV6-5 and TRBJ2-5; D uncertain. Matching the DNA end better, TRBJ2-7 makes the J call doubtful. Germline CDR1 is MNHEY and CDR2 is SVGAGI. The length of the CDR3 is 14 residues. CDR3 nucleotide sequence: TGTGCCAGCAGTTACACCACTGGCCTTGACGAGCAGTACTTC. It specifies CASSYTTGLDEQYF.

This chain connects TRBV19 to TRBJ1-2; D remains unclear. Germline V CDR1 and CDR2: LNHDA, SQIVND (reference sequence). This CDR3 has 13 amino acids. Trimming cost V 2 bases and J 6 bases, with 10 bases left between them. CDR3 nucleotide sequence: TGTGCCAGTAGTATATTCGGAATGGATGGCTACACCTTC. Protein product: CASSIFGMDGYTF.

This clone was seen more than once but under ten times. The V gene is TRBV4-3, the J gene TRBJ2-2, with a tentative D call TRBD1 (6 bases). Germline assignment: CDR1 LGHNA and CDR2 YSLEER. V was shortened by 2 bases and J by 5 bases, with 12 bases between the two germline ends. The CDR3 contains 15 residues. CDR3 region: CASSQHRVFTGELFF. Here the CDR3 DNA reads TGCGCCAGCAGCCAACACAGGGTATTTACCGGGGAGCTGTTTTTT.

This clone occurred once. The chain links TRBV10-3 to TRBJ1-5; D may be TRBD1 (5 bases). Germline V gives CDR1 ENHRY, CDR2 SYGVKD. Trimming stripped 6 bases from V and 0 bases from J, with 6 bases between. This CDR3 is 13 amino acids long. Written as DNA, the CDR3 is TGTGCCATCAGCGACAGTAGCAATCAGCCCCAGCATTTT. Translated: CAISDSSNQPQHF.

This sequence joins TRBV7-9 and TRBJ1-5; possible D gene TRBD1, 6 bases. Trimming shortened V by 5 bases and J by 3 bases, and 11 bases separated the two germline ends. This CDR3 region has 14 residues. Germline CDR1 reads SEHNR; CDR2 reads FQNEAQ (reference sequence). The CDR3 reads CASSPGAFNQPQHF. In nucleotides, the CDR3 is TGTGCCAGCAGCCCAGGGGCCTTCAATCAGCCCCAGCATTTT.

CDR3 in DNA: TGTGCCAGCAGTTACACACAGGGGGCGCATGGCTACACCTTC. Its translation is CASSYTQGAHGYTF. The gene calls are TRBV6-5 and TRBJ1-2; 9 nucleotides agree with TRBD1. The CDR3 spans 14 residues. CDR1 and CDR2 (germline): MNHEY, SVGAGI. Unmatched junction bases numbered 4, after V lost 2 bases and J lost 6 bases.

This chain connects TRBV21-1 to TRBJ1-1; TRBD1, the table's D call, lacks a check against the DNA. TRBV21-1 is classified as a pseudogene. CDR3 length equals 20 residues. The CDR3 sequence is CASSMPMDRGRPLGNTEAFF. The DNA of the CDR3 is TGTGCCAGCAGCATGCCCATGGACAGGGGGCGCCCCTTAGGGAACACTGAAGCTTTCTTT.

This chain joins TRBV10-3 and TRBJ1-1; TRBD1 matches 10 bases. Germline V gives CDR1 ENHRY, CDR2 SYGVKD. J gave up 0 bases and V 6 bases, and 4 bases lay outside the gene matches. The CDR3 runs to 15 residues. CDR3 in DNA: TGTGCCATCAGCCGACAGGGGGCTTTGAACACTGAAGCTTTCTTT. Its translation: CAISRQGALNTEAFF.

This rearrangement joins TRBV9 to TRBJ2-3; 7 nucleotides match TRBD2. CDR1 is SGDLS and CDR2 is YYNGEE in the germline V gene. V gave up 0 bases and J gave up 4 bases; unmatched junction bases: 11. The CDR3 extends over 17 amino acids. The CDR3 protein is CASSVGAGGGMADTQYF. The CDR3 coding sequence is TGTGCCAGCAGCGTAGGGGCTGGGGGGGGTATGGCAGATACGCAGTATTTT.

The gene calls are TRBV28 and TRBJ2-3; D is perhaps TRBD1 (5 bases). Germline lookup yields CDR1 MDHEN and CDR2 SYDVKM. V gave up 7 bases and J gave up 4 bases, with 18 bases separating them. The CDR3 runs to 15 residues. The CDR3 DNA reads TGTGCCAGCATCACGCCCGGACAACGAGCAGATACGCAGTATTTT. Its translation: CASITPGQRADTQYF.

The V call is TRBV7-2, the J call TRBJ1-6; D is possibly TRBD1 (5 bases). Trimming shortened V by 5 bases and J by 7 bases, and 15 bases separated the two germline ends. Germline CDR1 and CDR2: SGHTA and FQGNSA. This CDR3 is built from 15 residues. The CDR3 region is CASSLGRQSNSPLHF. In DNA form, the CDR3 reads TGTGCCAGCAGCCTTGGTCGACAGTCGAATTCACCCCTCCACTTT.

The chain recombines TRBV5-1 with TRBJ2-1, with 15 bases aligning to TRBD2. CDR3 length: 15 residues. CDR1 is SGHRS, CDR2 YFSETQ, per germline. V lost 3 bases and J lost 8; bases outside the gene matches: 3. The CDR3 coding sequence is TGCGCCAGCAGCTCAGGACTAGCGGGAGGGGATGAGCAGTTCTTC. Translated: CASSSGLAGGDEQFF.

This clone was counted many times. The V call is TRBV2, the J call TRBJ1-1; no clear D. The germline V gene encodes CDR1 SNHLY and CDR2 FYNNEI. Trimming took off 8 bases at V and 8 bases at J, with 9 bases between the two ends. The CDR3 length is 10 residues. The CDR3 DNA reads TGTGCCAGCGGGATCCCCGAAGCTTTCTTT. It yields the protein CASGIPEAFF. The full variable domain, its missing parts supplied by reference TRBV2 and TRBJ1-1, is EPEVTQTPSHQVTQMGQEVILRCVPISNHLYFYWYRQILGQKVEFLVSFYNNEISEKSEIFDDQFSVERPDGSNFTLKIRSTKLEDSAMYFCASGIPEAFFGQGTRLTVV.

The V call is TRBV7-4, the J call TRBJ2-3; D remains unclear. The CDR3 spans 15 residues. Germline lookup yields CDR1 SGHVT and CDR2 SQSDAQ. V shed 0 bases and J shed 2 bases, with 9 bases lying between them. CDR3 DNA sequence: TGTGCCAGCAGCTTAGCAGAACTTGTCACAGATACGCAGTATTTT. Translation gives CASSLAELVTDTQYF.

V usage is TRBV7-2 and J usage is TRBJ1-3, with no clear D. Germline values: CDR1 SGHTA, CDR2 FQGNSA. Trimming pared 1 base from V and 2 bases from J, leaving 6 bases between. The CDR3 covers 14 residues. CDR3 protein: CASSLVGAGNTIYF. The CDR3 region has the DNA TGTGCCAGCAGCTTAGTAGGCGCTGGAAACACCATATATTTT.